The rows below give T cell receptor beta chains drawn from one sample of a study of OX40 agonist ivuxolimab in advanced cancers. Measured with immunoSEQ multiplex PCR; TCRdb has only the in-frame clones, and not every one. Altogether 45,000 to 65,000 clones are present, approximately 82% being singletons, with the ten largest covering over 3%. Source: CD4+ or CD8+ T cells sorted from blood, taken in a trial of the OX40 agonist ivuxolimab. The receptors derive from an adult with an advanced solid tumor such as melanoma, head and neck, liver or kidney cancer. Both conserved end residues are part of each CDR3. D genes are given only for firm matches. The size of a clone is reported for some rows only, either as once, few or many, or as a class for expanded clones.

V,J,D,size,DNA,CDR3
TRBV2,TRBJ2-3,.,.,TGTGCCAGCAGTGAAGCATGGCGGTTGGCGCAGTATTTT,CASSEAWRLAQYF
TRBV5-6,TRBJ1-2,.,.,TGTGCCAGCACCTCCCTGGGCCGAGACACTTACTATGGCTACACCTTC,CASTSLGRDTYYGYTF
TRBV6-6,TRBJ1-1,TRBD1,.,TGTGCCAGCACCAGGGACAGATTGAACACTGAAGCTTTCTTT,CASTRDRLNTEAFF
TRBV7-2,TRBJ2-3,TRBD1,.,TGTGCCAGCAGCAACCGACAGGGGGCAGCAGATACGCAGTATTTT,CASSNRQGAADTQYF
TRBV19,TRBJ2-7,.,once,TGTGCCAGTAGCCCTTCTGGCGCCCGAGTCTACGAGCAGTACTTC,CASSPSGARVYEQYF
TRBV2,TRBJ2-2,.,few,TGTGCCAGCCACAGGGTGGGAAACACCGGGGAGCTGTTTTTT,CASHRVGNTGELFF
TRBV15,TRBJ2-5,TRBD2,.,TGTGCCACCAGCAGAGATGCCGGGAGGGCCATGGAGACCCAGTACTTC,CATSRDAGRAMETQYF
TRBV7-2,TRBJ2-5,TRBD1,.,TGTGCCAGCAGTCAAGAGAATCGACAGGGGCAGACCCAGTACTTC,CASSQENRQGQTQYF
TRBV12-5,TRBJ1-1,.,.,TGTGCTAGTGGTTTGGTACCCCCGGGACAGAACACTGAAGCTTTCTTT,CASGLVPPGQNTEAFF
TRBV7-2,TRBJ1-4,TRBD1,.,TGTGCCAGCAGCTTAGACAGGGGTGGTGAAAAACTGTTTTTT,CASSLDRGGEKLFF
TRBV5-6,TRBJ2-7,TRBD1,.,TGTGCCAGCAGCTTGCAGGGACAGGGCTACGAGCAGTACTTC,CASSLQGQGYEQYF